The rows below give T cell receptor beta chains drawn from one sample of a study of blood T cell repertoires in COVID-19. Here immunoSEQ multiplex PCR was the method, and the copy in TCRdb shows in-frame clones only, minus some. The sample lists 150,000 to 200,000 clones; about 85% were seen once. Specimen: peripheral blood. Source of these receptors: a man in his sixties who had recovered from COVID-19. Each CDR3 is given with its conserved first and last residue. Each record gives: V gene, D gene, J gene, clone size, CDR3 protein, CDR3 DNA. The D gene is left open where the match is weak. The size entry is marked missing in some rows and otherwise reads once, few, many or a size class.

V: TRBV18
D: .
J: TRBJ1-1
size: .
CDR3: CASSPSGKRNTEAFF
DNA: TGTGCCAGCTCACCTTCCGGGAAAAGGAACACTGAAGCTTTCTTT

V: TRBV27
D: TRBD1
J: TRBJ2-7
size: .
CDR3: CASSSLGQGAHEQYF
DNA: TGTGCCAGCAGTTCACTCGGACAGGGGGCTCACGAGCAGTACTTC

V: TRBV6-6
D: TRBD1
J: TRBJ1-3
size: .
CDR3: CASSRGGTGASGNTIYF
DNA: TGTGCCAGCAGTCGGGGGGGGACAGGGGCCAGTGGAAACACCATATATTTT

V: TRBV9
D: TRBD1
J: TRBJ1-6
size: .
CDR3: CASSDRQGRNSPLHF
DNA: TGTGCCAGCAGCGATCGACAGGGCCGGAATTCACCCCTCCACTTT

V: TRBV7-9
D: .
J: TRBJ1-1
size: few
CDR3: CASSLRGMNTEAFF
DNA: TGTGCCAGCAGCTTACGGGGAATGAACACTGAAGCTTTCTTT

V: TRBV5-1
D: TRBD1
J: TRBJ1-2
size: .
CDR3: CASSPIQGGAYGYTF
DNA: TGCGCCAGCAGCCCGATACAGGGGGGAGCCTATGGCTACACCTTC

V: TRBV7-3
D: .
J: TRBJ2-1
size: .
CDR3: CASSTGQPTYNEQFF
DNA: TGTGCCAGCAGCACGGGACAACCTACCTACAATGAGCAGTTCTTC

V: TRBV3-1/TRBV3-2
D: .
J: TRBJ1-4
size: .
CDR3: CASSPHPQGGNEKLFF
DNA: TGTGCCAGCAGCCCCCATCCCCAGGGTGGTAATGAAAAACTGTTTTTT

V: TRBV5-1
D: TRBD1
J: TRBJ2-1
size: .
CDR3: CASSPGTGGPYNEQFF
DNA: TGCGCCAGCAGCCCCGGGACAGGGGGCCCCTACAATGAGCAGTTCTTC

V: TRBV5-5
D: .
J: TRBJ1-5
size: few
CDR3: CASSLSGDQPQHF
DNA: TGTGCCAGCAGTTTGTCAGGGGATCAGCCCCAGCATTTT

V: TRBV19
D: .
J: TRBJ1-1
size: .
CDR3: CASSVQGLNTEAFF
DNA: TGTGCCAGTAGTGTTCAGGGGTTGAACACTGAAGCTTTCTTT

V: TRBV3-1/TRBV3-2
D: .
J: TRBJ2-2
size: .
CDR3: CASSRNRETGELFF
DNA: TGTGCCAGCAGCCGCAACAGGGAAACCGGGGAGCTGTTTTTT

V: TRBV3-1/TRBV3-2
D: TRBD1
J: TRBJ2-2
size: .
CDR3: CASSQDVTGQRNTGELFF
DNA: TGTGCCAGCAGCCAAGATGTTACGGGACAGCGGAACACCGGGGAGCTGTTTTTT

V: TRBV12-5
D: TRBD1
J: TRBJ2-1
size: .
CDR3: CASDGQGGGNEQFF
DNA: TGTGCTAGTGATGGACAGGGGGGTGGCAATGAGCAGTTCTTC

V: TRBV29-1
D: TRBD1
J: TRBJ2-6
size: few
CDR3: CSVRTGVGANVLTF
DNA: TGCAGCGTTCGGACAGGGGTCGGGGCCAACGTCCTGACTTTC

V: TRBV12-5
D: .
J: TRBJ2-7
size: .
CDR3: CASGSGVGNEQYF
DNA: TGTGCTAGTGGTTCAGGGGTCGGGAACGAGCAGTACTTC

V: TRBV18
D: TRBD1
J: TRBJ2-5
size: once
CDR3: CASSLQTGGNQETQYF
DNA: TGTGCCAGCTCATTACAGACAGGGGGCAACCAAGAGACCCAGTACTTC

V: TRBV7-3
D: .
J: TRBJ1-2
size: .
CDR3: CASSPTGRGYSGYTF
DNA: TGTGCCAGCAGCCCCACGGGCAGGGGTTACTCTGGCTACACCTTC

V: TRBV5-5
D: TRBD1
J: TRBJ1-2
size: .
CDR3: CASSAETGTSRGYTF
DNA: TGTGCCAGCAGCGCCGAGACAGGGACTAGTCGAGGCTACACCTTC

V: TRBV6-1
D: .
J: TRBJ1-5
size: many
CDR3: CASSERGGASQPQHF
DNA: TGTGCCAGCAGTGAACGTGGGGGGGCAAGTCAGCCCCAGCATTTT

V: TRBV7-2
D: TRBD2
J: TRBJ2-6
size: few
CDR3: CASSLSGGAGANVLTF
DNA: TGTGCCAGCAGCCTTAGCGGGGGAGCTGGGGCCAACGTCCTGACTTTC

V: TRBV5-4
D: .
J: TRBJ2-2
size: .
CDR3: CASSSGLATDTGELFF
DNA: TGTGCCAGCAGCTCAGGACTGGCCACGGACACCGGGGAGCTGTTTTTT

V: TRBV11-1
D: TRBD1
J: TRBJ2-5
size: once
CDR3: CASSSRTGPETQYF
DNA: TGTGCCAGCAGCTCCAGGACAGGGCCAGAGACCCAGTACTTC

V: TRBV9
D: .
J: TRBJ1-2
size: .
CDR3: CASSVRKDGGDYGYTF
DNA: TGTGCCAGCAGCGTCCGAAAGGATGGGGGGGACTATGGCTACACCTTC

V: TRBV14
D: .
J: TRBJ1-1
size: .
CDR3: CASSQVSLTEAFF
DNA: TGTGCCAGCAGCCAAGTGTCCCTCACTGAAGCTTTCTTT

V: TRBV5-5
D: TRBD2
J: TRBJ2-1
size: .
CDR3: CASSLVSASGGQYNEQFF
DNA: TGTGCCAGCAGCTTGGTATCGGCTAGCGGGGGCCAATACAATGAGCAGTTCTTC

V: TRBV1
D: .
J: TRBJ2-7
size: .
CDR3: CTSSQDSSGGTYEQYF
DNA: TGCACCAGCAGCCAAGATAGCAGCGGGGGGACCTACGAGCAGTACTTC

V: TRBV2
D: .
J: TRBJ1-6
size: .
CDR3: CASEGTPNSPLHF
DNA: TGTGCCAGCGAGGGGACACCAAATTCACCCCTCCACTTT

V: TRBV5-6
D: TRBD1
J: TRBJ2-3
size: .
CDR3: CASGVPFTLGGRADTQYF
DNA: TGTGCCAGCGGCGTTCCTTTTACCCTAGGGGGCAGGGCAGATACGCAGTATTTT

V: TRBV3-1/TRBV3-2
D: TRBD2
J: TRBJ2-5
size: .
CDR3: CASSQDRLAGGIQETQYF
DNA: TGTGCCAGCAGCCAAGACAGACTAGCGGGGGGTATCCAAGAGACCCAGTACTTC

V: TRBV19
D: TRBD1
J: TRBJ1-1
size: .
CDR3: CASSTWGQGSTEAFF
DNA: TGTGCCAGTAGTACCTGGGGACAGGGGTCCACTGAAGCTTTCTTT

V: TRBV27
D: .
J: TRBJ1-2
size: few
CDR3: CASSSGEGSYGYTF
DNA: TGTGCCAGCAGTTCAGGGGAGGGTTCATATGGCTACACCTTC

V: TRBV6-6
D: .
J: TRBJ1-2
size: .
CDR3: CASSYEEVRHNYGYTF
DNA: TGTGCCAGCAGTTACGAGGAGGTCAGACATAACTATGGCTACACCTTC